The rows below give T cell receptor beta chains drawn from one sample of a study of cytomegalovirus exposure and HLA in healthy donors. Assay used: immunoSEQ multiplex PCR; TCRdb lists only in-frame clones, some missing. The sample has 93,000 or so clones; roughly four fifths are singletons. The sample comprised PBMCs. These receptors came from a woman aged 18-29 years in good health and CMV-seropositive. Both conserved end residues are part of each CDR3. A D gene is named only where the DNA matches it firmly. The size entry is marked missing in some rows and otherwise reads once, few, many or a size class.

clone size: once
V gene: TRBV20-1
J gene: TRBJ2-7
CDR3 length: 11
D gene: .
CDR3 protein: CSALGRGEQYF
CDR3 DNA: TGCAGTGCTCTCGGAAGGGGCGAGCAGTACTTC

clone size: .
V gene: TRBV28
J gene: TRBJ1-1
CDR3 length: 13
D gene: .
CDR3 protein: CASSADRNTEAFF
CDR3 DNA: TGTGCCAGCAGTGCGGACAGAAACACTGAAGCTTTCTTT

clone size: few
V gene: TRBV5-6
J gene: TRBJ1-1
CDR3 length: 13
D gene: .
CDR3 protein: CASSLVDRPEAFF
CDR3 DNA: TGTGCCAGCAGCTTGGTTGACAGGCCTGAAGCTTTCTTT

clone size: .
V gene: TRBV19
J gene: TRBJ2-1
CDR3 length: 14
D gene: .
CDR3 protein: CASSIGGSYSEQFF
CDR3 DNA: TGTGCCAGTAGTATAGGGGGCTCCTACTCGGAGCAGTTCTTC

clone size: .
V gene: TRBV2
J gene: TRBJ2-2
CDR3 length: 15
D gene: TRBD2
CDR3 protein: CASSASGRAGGELFF
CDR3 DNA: TGTGCCAGCAGTGCTAGCGGGAGGGCCGGAGGGGAGCTGTTTTTT

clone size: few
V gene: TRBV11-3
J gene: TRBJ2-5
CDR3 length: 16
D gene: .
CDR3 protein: CASSLGFGSEQETQYF
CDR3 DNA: TGTGCCAGCAGCTTAGGATTTGGTAGCGAGCAAGAGACCCAGTACTTC

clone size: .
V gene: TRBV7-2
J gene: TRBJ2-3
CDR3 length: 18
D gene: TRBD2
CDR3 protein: CASSLLAGGLLGTDTQYF
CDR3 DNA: TGTGCCAGCAGCCTTCTAGCGGGGGGCCTTCTCGGCACAGATACGCAGTATTTT

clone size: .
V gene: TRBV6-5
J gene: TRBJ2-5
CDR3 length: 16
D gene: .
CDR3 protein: CASSYGAPQYQETQYF
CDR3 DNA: TGTGCCAGCAGTTATGGGGCGCCTCAGTACCAAGAGACCCAGTACTTC

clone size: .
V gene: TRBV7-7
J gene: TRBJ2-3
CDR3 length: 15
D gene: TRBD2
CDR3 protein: CASSLGSGVSDTQYF
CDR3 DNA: TGTGCTAGCAGCTTGGGTAGCGGGGTCTCCGATACGCAGTATTTT

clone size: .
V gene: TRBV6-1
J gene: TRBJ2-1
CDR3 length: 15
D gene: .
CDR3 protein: CASSEPASSYNEQFF
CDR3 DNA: TGTGCCAGCAGTGAACCAGCGAGCTCCTACAATGAGCAGTTCTTC